Listed below are T cell receptor beta chains from one sample, sequenced in a study of blood T cell repertoires in COVID-19. Profiled with immunoSEQ multiplex PCR; TCRdb holds only in-frame clones, not every one. The sample comprises about 51,000 clones, 75% to 90% of which are singletons, and 1.3% rests with the top ten. Sequenced material: peripheral blood. These receptors were collected from a man in his sixties with acute or convalescent COVID-19. The CDR3 runs from the conserved cysteine through the conserved F or W.

V gene	J gene	CDR3 protein
TRBV25-1	TRBJ2-5	CASSEGLAGGETQYF
TRBV6-5	TRBJ1-1	CASSSTGGTEAFF
TRBV2	TRBJ1-6	CASSLTGYNSPLHF
TRBV27	TRBJ2-7	CASSTGQGLTYEQYF
TRBV6-1	TRBJ1-1	CASSPGQLNGEAFF
TRBV29-1	TRBJ2-1	CSVVQGNSYNEQFF
TRBV5-5	TRBJ2-7	CASSLGTGEYEQYF
TRBV4-3	TRBJ1-2	CASSPDRFAGYTF
TRBV7-2	TRBJ1-5	CASSPMDSGVRQPQHF
TRBV6-1	TRBJ2-3	CASSESSSLLTDTQYF
TRBV11-2	TRBJ2-7	CASSGSSYEQYF
TRBV19	TRBJ2-3	CASFPAGGDTQYF
TRBV5-6	TRBJ1-1	CASSLAVGGAFF
TRBV7-9	TRBJ1-2	CASSSSGTGPNYGYTF
TRBV4-1	TRBJ1-1	CASSQERFGDTLNTEAFF
TRBV18	TRBJ2-3	CASSPPSDISTDTQYF
TRBV7-2	TRBJ1-1	CASSTYRNTEAFF
TRBV7-8	TRBJ2-5	CASWSGRAGETQYF
TRBV11-3	TRBJ1-6	CASSVGQGHSPLHF
TRBV28	TRBJ2-7	CASSFSGSSDEQYF
TRBV7-8	TRBJ2-5	CASSLRTLSIQETQYF
TRBV7-2	TRBJ2-5	CASANTKVSSGSQETQYF
TRBV6-5	TRBJ2-7	CASSYSVGQGYEQYF
TRBV3-1/TRBV3-2	TRBJ1-1	CASSTRQGSEAFF
TRBV28	TRBJ1-2	CASSLFPGPVAKTSGGYTF